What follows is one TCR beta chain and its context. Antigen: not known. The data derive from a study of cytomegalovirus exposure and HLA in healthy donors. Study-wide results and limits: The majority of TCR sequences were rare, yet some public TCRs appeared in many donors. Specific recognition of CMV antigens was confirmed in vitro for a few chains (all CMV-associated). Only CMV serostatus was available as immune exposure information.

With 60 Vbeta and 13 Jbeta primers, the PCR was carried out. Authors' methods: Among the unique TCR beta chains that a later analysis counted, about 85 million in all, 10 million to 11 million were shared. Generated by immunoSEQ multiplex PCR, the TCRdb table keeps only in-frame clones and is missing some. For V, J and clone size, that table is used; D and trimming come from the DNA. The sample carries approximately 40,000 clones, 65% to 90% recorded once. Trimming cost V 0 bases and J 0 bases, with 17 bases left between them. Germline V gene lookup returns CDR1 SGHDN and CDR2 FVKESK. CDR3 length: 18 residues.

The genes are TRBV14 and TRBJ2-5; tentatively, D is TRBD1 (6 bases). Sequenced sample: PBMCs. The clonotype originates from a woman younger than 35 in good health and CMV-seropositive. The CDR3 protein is CASSQDRTGTPYQETQYF. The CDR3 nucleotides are TGTGCCAGCAGCCAAGATCGTACCGGGACACCGTACCAAGAGACCCAGTACTTC.